One and the same sample provided the 9 T cell receptor beta chains below, sequenced in a study of cytomegalovirus exposure and HLA in healthy donors. 60 Vbeta and 13 Jbeta primers were used in PCR. The protocol was immunoSEQ multiplex PCR, while the TCRdb copy is restricted to in-frame clones and leaves out a portion. The sample contains about 140,000 clones, approximately 71% of which appear only once. Sequencing was performed on PBMCs. The receptors here all came from a man aged 35 to 55 in good health and CMV-seronegative.

The chain employs TRBV27 and TRBJ1-6; TRBD1 aligns across 10 bases. This CDR3 contains 16 residues. With V trimmed by 3 bases and J by 7 bases, 6 bases remained unmatched. From germline, CDR1 is MNHEY and CDR2 SMNVEV (reference sequence). The CDR3 region has the DNA TGTGCCAGCAGTTTCCTGGACAGGGGGGTAAATTCACCCCTCCACTTT. Translated, it gives CASSFLDRGVNSPLHF.

The chain combines TRBV23-1 with TRBJ1-5; D is undetermined. TRBV23-1 is placed among ORFs of uncertain function. The CDR3 has 12 amino acids. V shed 10 bases and J shed 5 bases, with 12 bases lying between them. The CDR3, as DNA: TGCGCCAACCCCCGGGAGGATCAGCCCCAGCATTTT. As protein: CANPREDQPQHF.

This sequence joins TRBV19 and TRBJ2-5, with 12 bases that match TRBD1. In germline, CDR1 is LNHDA, CDR2 SQIVND (reference sequence). V gave up 8 bases and J gave up 3 bases; unmatched junction bases: 7. This CDR3 region has 15 residues. The CDR3 DNA sequence: TGTGCCAGTCGGGACAGGGGGCGTTGGGAAGAGACCCAGTACTTC. Translation gives CASRDRGRWEETQYF.

The V and J genes are TRBV5-1 and TRBJ1-2; 11 bases agree with TRBD1. Germline V lookup: CDR1 SGHRS, CDR2 YFSETQ. The J segment lost 11 bases and the V segment lost 0 bases, leaving 3 bases of the junction unmatched. The CDR3 is 13 residues long. CDR3 residues: CASSLGTGGGYTF. CDR3 DNA sequence: TGCGCCAGCAGCTTGGGGACAGGGGGCGGTTACACCTTC.

This clone was seen once. The gene calls are TRBV13 and TRBJ2-4, with D possibly TRBD2 on 6 matching bases. This CDR3 region has 16 residues. V lost 4 bases, J lost 6 bases, and 19 bases lay in between. The germline V gene encodes CDR1 PRHDT and CDR2 FYEKMQ (reference sequence). CDR3 DNA sequence: TGTGCCAGCAGCTCCGGGCAGGGACTGAGGGGAAACATTCAGTACTTC. Translating gives CASSSGQGLRGNIQYF. Combining the CDR3 with reference TRBV13 and TRBJ2-4 gives the whole variable domain AAGVIQSPRHLIKEKRETATLKCYPIPRHDTVYWYQQGPGQDPQFLISFYEKMQSDKGSIPDRFSAQQFSDYHSELNMSSLELGDSALYFCASSSGQGLRGNIQYFGAGTRLSVL.

This clone was observed a single time. V usage is TRBV5-1 and J usage is TRBJ2-4, with 7 bases identical to TRBD2. Germline CDR1 SGHRS, CDR2 YFSETQ. The CDR3 spans 16 residues. V was pared by 2 bases and J by 1 base, with 6 bases of the junction left unmatched. CDR3 nucleotides: TGCGCCAGCAGCTTACTTGCGGGGGAGGCCAAAAACATTCAGTACTTC. Translated, it gives CASSLLAGEAKNIQYF.

This clone was observed a few times. The gene calls are TRBV2 and TRBJ2-5; D is perhaps TRBD2 (5 bases). V was cut by 1 base and J by 2 bases, with 5 bases left in between. The CDR3 totals 13 residues. Germline V gives CDR1 SNHLY, CDR2 FYNNEI. CDR3 loop: CASSEGGQETQYF. DNA of the CDR3: TGTGCCAGCAGTGAAGGAGGGCAAGAGACCCAGTACTTC.

The chain combines TRBV19 with TRBJ2-5; 8 bases line up with TRBD2. After removal of 11 bases from V and 2 bases from J, the junction contained 4 bases not matched to a gene. This CDR3 contains 12 residues. CDR1 LNHDA and CDR2 SQIVND come from the germline V gene (reference sequence). The DNA of the CDR3 is TGTGCCGCGGGGGGATGGCAAGAGACCCAGTACTTC. Residues: CAAGGWQETQYF.

This clone was counted between two and nine times. This chain uses TRBV2 with TRBJ2-7; the D gene is possibly TRBD2 (6 bases). The V end was cut by 3 bases, the J end by 2 bases, with 8 bases between. CDR3 length: 13 amino acids. Per the germline V gene, CDR1 is SNHLY and CDR2 is FYNNEI. The CDR3 nucleotides read TGTGCCAGCAGTGATGGGGGGACCTACGAGCAGTACTTC. Translation gives CASSDGGTYEQYF.